This record concerns one T cell receptor beta chain sequence. This clonotype was found many times. The target of this receptor is not known. Base-call qualities are not available, and no considerably larger clone is one nucleotide away. This specimen belongs to a study of T-cell reconstitution after alpha-beta-depleted transplantation in children (dated by TCRdb to the mid-2010s). Regarding the study in general: Using TCR repertoire profiling, the study quantitatively followed how T-cell immune reconstitution unfolded in children after TCRalphabeta/CD19-depleted allogeneic hematopoietic cell transplantation.

To prepare the library, PCR was applied. The instrument was an Illumina HiSeq 2500. TCR libraries were prepared with molecular barcoding, using unique molecular identifiers to normalize TCRbeta repertoire quantification. TCRdb handled the public reads itself, with Q25 trimming in fastp and clone calling in MiXCR, and kept productive beta chains. Duplicate CDR3 protein sequences are folded into a single record with the most common DNA and genes. The sample table contains hundreds of thousands of distinct CDR3 sequences; only one count was recorded for 12% of them. Over 2% of the sample is taken by the ten largest. The TCR was taken from a human donor who donated a stem cell graft to a child with acute lymphoblastic leukemia. This material consisted of PBMCs from the stem cell graft donor, taken from the stem cell graft.

CDR3 loop: CASWDRATNEKLFF. The nucleotides are TGTGCCAGCTGGGACAGAGCAACTAATGAAAAACTGTTTTTT. The chain is assembled from TRBV28 and TRBJ1-4, and 7 junction bases match TRBD1. Reading the germline V gene gives CDR1 MDHEN and CDR2 SYDVKM. The V end gives up 8 bases and the J end 0 bases, leaving 3 bases in the junction not matched to a gene. Counted from cysteine to phenylalanine, this CDR3 has 14 amino acids. Only CDR3 DNA is held: 42 bases, read in frame from base 1.